Below, 8 T cell receptor beta chains from the same sample are listed, as sequenced in a study of blood T cell repertoires in COVID-19. Sequenced by immunoSEQ multiplex PCR; TCRdb stores in-frame clones only, minus some. The repertoire holds tens of thousands of clones, 75% to 90% seen once, with just under 8.5% in the top ten. Specimen: peripheral blood. Receptor source: a human donor with active COVID-19. The donor label of this sample is uncertain.

The rearrangement links TRBV7-8 to TRBJ2-5; 7 bases are shared with TRBD2. This CDR3 spans 16 amino acids. The germline CDR1 and CDR2 sequences are SGHVS and FQNEAQ. V shed 5 bases and J 2 bases; nucleotides not matched to a gene: 11. The CDR3 DNA reads TGTGCCAGCAGCCGGCGGACTAGTGGGAGGCAAGAGACCCAGTACTTC. Translation: CASSRRTSGRQETQYF. The whole variable domain, filled in from reference TRBV7-8 and TRBJ2-5, reads GAGVSQSPRYKVAKRGQDVALRCDPISGHVSLFWYQQALGQGPEFLTYFQNEAQLDKSGLPSDRFFAERPEGSVSTLKIQRTQQEDSAVYLCASSRRTSGRQETQYFGPGTRLLVL.

CDR3 DNA: TGCGCCAGCAGCTTGGACGCGGGGGCAGCGGGTGGGGAGACCCAGTACTTC. It translates to CASSLDAGAAGGETQYF. V usage is TRBV5-1 and J usage is TRBJ2-5; D may be TRBD2 (7 bases). This CDR3 spans 17 amino acids. Trimming shortened V by 0 bases and J by 5 bases, and 20 bases separated the two germline ends. CDR1 and CDR2 from the germline V gene are SGHRS and YFSETQ. The variable domain in full, completed from reference TRBV5-1 and TRBJ2-5, reads KAGVTQTPRYLIKTRGQQVTLSCSPISGHRSVSWYQQTPGQGLQFLFEYFSETQRNKGNFPGRFSGRQFSNSRSEMNVSTLELGDSALYLCASSLDAGAAGGETQYFGPGTRLLVL.

The chain recombines TRBV5-6 with TRBJ2-1; a weak D match, TRBD1 (6 bases). Germline CDR1 and CDR2: SGHDT and YYEEEE. V was pared by 4 bases and J by 3 bases, with 14 bases between. The length of the CDR3 is 15 residues. The CDR3 region has the DNA TGTGCCAGCAGCACGACGGACAGCGGCTACAATGAGCAGTTCTTC. Protein: CASSTTDSGYNEQFF. Based on the CDR3 plus reference TRBV5-6 and TRBJ2-1, the full variable domain is DAGVTQSPTHLIKTRGQQVTLRCSPKSGHDTVSWYQQALGQGPQFIFQYYEEEERQRGNFPDRFSGHQFPNYSSELNVNALLLGDSALYLCASSTTDSGYNEQFFGPGTRLTVL.

This chain joins TRBV18 and TRBJ2-1; TRBD1 agrees at 7 bases. V was clipped by 3 bases and J by 12 bases; unmatched bases: 5. The CDR3 runs 12 residues. The germline V gene encodes CDR1 KGHSH and CDR2 LQKENI. This CDR3 reads CASSPRGQGQFF. CDR3 nucleotides: TGTGCCAGCTCACCGAGGGGGCAGGGGCAGTTCTTC. Complete variable domain (other parts from reference TRBV18 and TRBJ2-1): NAGVMQNPRHLVRRRGQEARLRCSPMKGHSHVYWYRQLPEEGLKFMVYLQKENIIDESGMPKERFSAEFPKEGPSILRIQQVVRGDSAAYFCASSPRGQGQFFGPGTRLTVL.

As DNA, the CDR3 is TGTGCCAGTAGTAAGGGCGGGACTTATGGGGATACGCAGTATTTT. Its translation: CASSKGGTYGDTQYF. The V call is TRBV19, the J call TRBJ2-3, with D possibly matching TRBD2 (6 bases). The ends were cut back, 4 bases at V and 6 bases at J, with 17 bases in the middle. The CDR3 loop spans 15 amino acids. Germline-derived CDR1 and CDR2 are LNHDA and SQIVND (reference sequence). Looking up the rest from reference TRBV19 and TRBJ2-3 gives the full variable domain: DGGITQSPKYLFRKEGQNVTLSCEQNLNHDAMYWYRQDPGQGLRLIYYSQIVNDFQKGDIAEGYSVSREKKESFPLTVTSAQKNPTAFYLCASSKGGTYGDTQYFGPGTRLTVL.

The chain combines TRBV5-1 with TRBJ1-3; D might be TRBD1 (5 bases). Germline V lookup: CDR1 SGHRS, CDR2 YFSETQ. The CDR3 extends over 14 amino acids. V lost 0 bases, J lost 8 bases, and 12 bases lay in between. CDR3 DNA sequence: TGCGCCAGCAGCTTGGCAGGGAAGCTAGACACCATATATTTT. Amino acid sequence: CASSLAGKLDTIYF.

The V gene is TRBV30, the J gene TRBJ2-3, with no clear D. The V gene's germline CDR1 is GTSNPN and CDR2 SVGIG (reference sequence). The CDR3 runs to 12 residues. V was trimmed by 0 bases and J by 5 bases, leaving 6 bases between them. CDR3 nucleotides: TGTGCCTGGAGTGTACCCGGAGATACGCAGTATTTT. It specifies CAWSVPGDTQYF. The variable domain in full, with the rest retrieved from reference TRBV30 and TRBJ2-3, is SQTIHQWPATLVQPVGSPLSLECTVEGTSNPNLYWYRQAAGRGLQLLFYSVGIGQISSEVPQNLSASRPQDRQFILSSKKLLLSDSGFYLCAWSVPGDTQYFGPGTRLTVL.

The J gene is TRBJ2-7, the V gene TRBV5-5; the D gene is possibly TRBD2 (5 bases). This CDR3 is 13 amino acids long. V dropped 2 bases and J dropped 5 bases, with 11 bases sitting between them. CDR1 and CDR2 from the germline V gene are SGHKS and YYEKEE (reference sequence). The CDR3: CASSFTGSNEQYF. DNA for the CDR3: TGTGCCAGCAGCTTTACGGGGTCCAACGAGCAGTACTTC.